These 14 T cell receptor beta chains were sequenced from one sample in a study of blood T cell repertoires in COVID-19. Assay: immunoSEQ multiplex PCR; the TCRdb copy retains only in-frame clones and omits some. The sample lists approximately 220,000 clones, roughly 90% occurring once. Sequenced material: PBMCs or T cells enriched from blood (not recorded which). These receptors originate from a woman aged 30 to 39 with acute COVID-19.

The V call is TRBV19, the J call TRBJ2-5; 7 nucleotides match TRBD2. This CDR3 has 16 residues. Germline trimming cut 6 bases from V and 3 bases from J; bases unmatched to any gene: 13. Germline lookup yields CDR1 LNHDA and CDR2 SQIVND (reference sequence). The CDR3 spells CASSPSSGPGEETQYF. The CDR3 DNA sequence: TGTGCCAGTAGCCCGTCTAGCGGCCCAGGAGAAGAGACCCAGTACTTC.

The rearrangement links TRBV21-1 to TRBJ2-7; TRBD1, the table's D call, lacks a check against the DNA. TRBV21-1 is tagged as a pseudogene. The length of the CDR3 is 13 residues. This CDR3 is CARSGGRRNEQYF. As DNA, the CDR3 is TGTGCCAGGTCAGGGGGAAGGAGGAACGAGCAGTACTTC.

The V and J genes are TRBV30 and TRBJ1-5; D is possibly TRBD1 (5 bases). There are 13 residues in the CDR3. Per the germline V gene, CDR1 is GTSNPN and CDR2 is SVGIG (reference sequence). Trimming removed 2 bases from V and 6 bases from J, with 11 bases in between. CDR3 nucleotide sequence: TGTGCCTGGAGTATTAGGGGTACTCAGCCCCAGCATTTT. Residues: CAWSIRGTQPQHF.

V usage is TRBV9 and J usage is TRBJ2-2; 12 bases are shared with TRBD2. V lost 4 bases to trimming and J lost 7 bases; unmatched junction nucleotides: 11. The CDR3 loop spans 17 amino acids. Germline V lookup: CDR1 SGDLS, CDR2 YYNGEE. The CDR3 loop reads CASSPRVLAGGDGELFF. CDR3 DNA sequence: TGTGCCAGCAGCCCCAGAGTGCTAGCGGGGGGGGACGGGGAGCTGTTTTTT. Complete variable domain (other parts from reference TRBV9 and TRBJ2-2): DSGVTQTPKHLITATGQRVTLRCSPRSGDLSVYWYQQSLDQGLQFLIQYYNGEERAKGNILERFSAQQFPDLHSELNLSSLELGDSALYFCASSPRVLAGGDGELFFGEGSRLTVL.

The chain recombines TRBV19 with TRBJ2-6; the D gene is possibly TRBD1 (6 bases). The CDR3 totals 19 residues. V was trimmed by 5 bases and J by 0 bases, leaving 20 bases between them. From germline, CDR1 is LNHDA and CDR2 SQIVND (reference sequence). The CDR3 sequence: CASSPRAGVTYSGANVLTF. The DNA of the CDR3 is TGTGCCAGTAGTCCGCGGGCAGGGGTGACCTACTCTGGGGCCAACGTCCTGACTTTC.

CDR3 residues: CATRKKGAVQETQYF. CDR3 coding DNA: TGTGCCACCAGGAAGAAGGGGGCAGTTCAAGAGACCCAGTACTTC. The rearrangement uses TRBV15 and TRBJ2-5; 7 nucleotides agree with TRBD1. This CDR3 contains 15 residues. The J segment lost 2 bases and the V segment lost 6 bases, leaving 9 bases of the junction unmatched. Germline CDR1 reads LNHNV; CDR2 reads YYDKDF (reference sequence).

This clone appeared a few times. V usage is TRBV19 and J usage is TRBJ2-7; weak D call: TRBD2 (6 bases). The V end lost 6 bases, the J end lost 6 bases, and 15 bases lay between the germline ends. CDR1 and CDR2 from the germline V gene are LNHDA and SQIVND (reference sequence). The CDR3 is 13 amino acids. This chain's CDR3 is CASSLGTSSEQYF. The CDR3 nucleotides are TGTGCCAGTAGCCTGGGGACTTCGAGCGAGCAGTACTTC.

The chain employs TRBV3-1 (or the pseudogene TRBV3-2) and TRBJ1-4; D unclear. The CDR3 contains 13 residues. Germline loops: CDR1 LGHDT, CDR2 YNNKEL (reference sequence). With 2 bases removed from V and 7 bases from J, the gap between germline ends came to 8 bases. The CDR3 DNA is TGTGCCAGCAGCCAATGGTTGGCTGAAAAACTGTTTTTT. This sequence encodes CASSQWLAEKLFF.

V is TRBV6-5 and J is TRBJ2-2; 9 positions agree with TRBD1. The J segment lost 6 bases and the V segment lost 4 bases, leaving 6 bases of the junction unmatched. Per the germline V gene, CDR1 is MNHEY and CDR2 is SVGAGI. CDR3 length: 15 residues. The CDR3 DNA is TGTGCCAGCAGTTTCGGGACAGGGCCGCCCGGGGAGCTGTTTTTT. Residues: CASSFGTGPPGELFF.

V usage is TRBV30 and J usage is TRBJ2-1; 9 positions agree with TRBD2. The CDR3 runs to 15 residues. The germline gives CDR1 GTSNPN, CDR2 SVGIG (reference sequence). V dropped 0 bases and J dropped 8; count of bases not matched to a gene: 8. In DNA form, the CDR3 reads TGTGCCTGGAGTGTAATAAGCGGGGGGCTGGATGAGCAGTTCTTC. Translation: CAWSVISGGLDEQFF.

The chain uses TRBV3-1 (or the pseudogene TRBV3-2) and TRBJ1-3; no definite D call. V shed 0 bases and J shed 8 bases, with 5 bases lying between them. Germline V gene sequence: CDR1 LGHDT, CDR2 YNNKEL (reference sequence). This CDR3 region has 12 residues. The CDR3 loop reads CASSQDLYTIYF. CDR3 DNA: TGTGCCAGCAGCCAAGATTTATACACCATATATTTT.

The J gene is TRBJ1-1, the V gene TRBV6-5; D remains ambiguous. The V gene lost 2 bases and the J gene lost 11 bases, with 12 bases spanning the gap. The CDR3 has 12 residues. Germline lookup yields CDR1 MNHEY and CDR2 SVGAGI. The CDR3, as DNA: TGTGCCAGCAGTTACAGGGAGGAGAAGGCTTTCTTT. Translating gives CASSYREEKAFF.

The J gene is TRBJ1-3, the V gene TRBV7-2; a possible D gene is TRBD1 (6 bases). The CDR3 is 15 residues long. Trimming removed 10 bases from V and 0 bases from J, with 16 bases in between. Germline CDR1 and CDR2: SGHTA and FQGNSA. CDR3 protein: CAIEKPGASGNTIYF. CDR3 sequence (DNA): TGTGCCATAGAAAAGCCAGGGGCCTCTGGAAACACCATATATTTT.

This clone has only one observation. The rearrangement joins TRBV19 to TRBJ2-3, with 11 bases lining up with TRBD2. Germline V lookup: CDR1 LNHDA, CDR2 SQIVND (reference sequence). The junction had 2 bases not matched to a gene; V was cut back by 5 bases and J by 1 base. CDR3 size: 15 residues. The CDR3 DNA reads as TGTGCCAGTAGTCCACTAGCGGGGGGCACAGATACGCAGTATTTT. Translated, it gives CASSPLAGGTDTQYF.